The clone carrying this TCR beta chain was picked up one time. Its antigen is unidentified. Deep was the level used in running the assay. On sorted subsets, replicate PCRs used approximately 200 ng DNA, or some 27,000 T cell genomes. Here immunoSEQ multiplex PCR was the method, and the copy in TCRdb shows in-frame clones only, minus some. The sample lists 2 million to 2.5 million clones, roughly 92% occurring once. Germline V gene lookup returns CDR1 LNHNV and CDR2 YYDKDF (reference sequence). Germline trimming cut 0 bases from V and 4 bases from J; bases unmatched to any gene: 4. This CDR3 region has 15 residues. The data were taken from a study of shared clonotypes between healthy human individuals. The study drew all its donors from Caucasian adults living in Nashville, Tennessee. Study conclusions and caveats: Clonotypes shared by all four sorted-subset donors had higher generation probabilities than non-shared clonotypes.

The rearrangement links TRBV15 to TRBJ2-7; 9 positions match TRBD1. The clonotype comes from a man aged 18 to 30 in good health. Some clones in this sample may be carry-over from other donors' samples. Sequencing used naive CD4+ T cells from PBMCs. Subset in this sample: CD45RA+ positively selected. CDR3: CATSREIQGAYEQYF. In DNA form, the CDR3 reads TGTGCCACCAGCAGAGAGATACAGGGGGCATACGAGCAGTACTTC.